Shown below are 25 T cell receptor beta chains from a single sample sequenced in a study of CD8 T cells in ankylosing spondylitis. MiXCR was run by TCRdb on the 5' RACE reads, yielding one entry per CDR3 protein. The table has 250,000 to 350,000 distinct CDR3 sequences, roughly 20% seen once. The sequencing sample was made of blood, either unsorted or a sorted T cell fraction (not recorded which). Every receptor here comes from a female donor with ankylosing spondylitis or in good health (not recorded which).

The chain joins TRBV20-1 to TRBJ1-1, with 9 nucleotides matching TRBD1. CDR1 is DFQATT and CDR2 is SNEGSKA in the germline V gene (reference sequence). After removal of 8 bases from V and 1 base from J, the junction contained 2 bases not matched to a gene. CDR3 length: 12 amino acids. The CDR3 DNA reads TGCAGTCCGGGACAGGGGAACACTGAAGCTTTCTTT. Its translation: CSPGQGNTEAFF.

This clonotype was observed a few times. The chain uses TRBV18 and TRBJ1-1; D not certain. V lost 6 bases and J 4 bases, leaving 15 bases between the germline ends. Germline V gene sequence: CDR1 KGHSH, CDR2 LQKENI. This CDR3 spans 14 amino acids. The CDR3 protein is CASSPIPPGTEAFF. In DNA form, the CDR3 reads TGTGCCAGCTCGCCAATTCCCCCGGGCACTGAAGCTTTCTTT.

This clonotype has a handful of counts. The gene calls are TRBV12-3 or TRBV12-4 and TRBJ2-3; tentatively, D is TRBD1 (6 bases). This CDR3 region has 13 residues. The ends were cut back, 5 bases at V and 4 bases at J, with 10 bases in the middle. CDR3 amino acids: CASSLQGSDTQYF. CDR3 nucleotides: TGTGCCAGCAGTCTACAGGGATCAGATACGCAGTATTTT.

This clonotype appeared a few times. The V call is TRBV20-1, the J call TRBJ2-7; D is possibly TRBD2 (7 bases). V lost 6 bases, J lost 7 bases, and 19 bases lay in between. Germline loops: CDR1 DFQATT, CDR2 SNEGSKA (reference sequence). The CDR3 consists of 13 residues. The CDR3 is CSAHRGGAEEQYF. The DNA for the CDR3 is TGCAGTGCCCACCGTGGGGGGGCTGAAGAGCAGTACTTC.

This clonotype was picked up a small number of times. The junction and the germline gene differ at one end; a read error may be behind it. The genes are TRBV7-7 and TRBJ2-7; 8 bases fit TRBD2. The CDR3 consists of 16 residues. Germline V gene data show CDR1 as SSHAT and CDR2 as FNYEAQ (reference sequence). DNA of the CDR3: TGTGCTAGCAGCCCTAGCGGCGGGAGGTACTCCTACGAGCAGTACTTC. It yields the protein CASSPSGGRYSYEQYF.

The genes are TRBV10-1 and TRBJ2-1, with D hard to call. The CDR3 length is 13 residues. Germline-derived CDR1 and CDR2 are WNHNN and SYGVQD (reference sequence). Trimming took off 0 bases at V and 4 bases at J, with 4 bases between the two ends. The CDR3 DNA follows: TGCGCCAGCAGTGAGTCCCCTTACAATGAGCAGTTCTTC. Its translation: CASSESPYNEQFF.

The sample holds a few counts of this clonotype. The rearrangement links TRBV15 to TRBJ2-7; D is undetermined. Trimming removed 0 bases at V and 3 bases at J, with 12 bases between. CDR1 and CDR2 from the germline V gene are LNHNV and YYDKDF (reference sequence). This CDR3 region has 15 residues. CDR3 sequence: CATSRDPGRLYEQYF. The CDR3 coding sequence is TGTGCCACCAGCAGAGACCCGGGCCGCCTCTACGAGCAGTACTTC.

This CDR3 is CASRGPPGHEQFF. The CDR3 region has the DNA TGTGCCAGCAGAGGACCCCCAGGGCATGAGCAGTTCTTC. This chain joins TRBV28 and TRBJ2-1, with a weak D call TRBD1 (5 bases). The CDR3 has 13 amino acids. The ends were cut back, 6 bases at V and 8 bases at J, with 14 bases in the middle. Per germline, CDR1 MDHEN and CDR2 SYDVKM. Full variable domain (outside the CDR3, taken from reference TRBV28 and TRBJ2-1): DVKVTQSSRYLVKRTGEKVFLECVQDMDHENMFWYRQDPGLGLRLIYFSYDVKMKEKGDIPEGYSVSREKKERFSLILESASTNQTSMYLCASRGPPGHEQFFGPGTRLTVL.

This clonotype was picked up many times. The CDR3 DNA reads TGTGCCAGCAGTTTATTCCTCACTGACCCCCAAGAGACCCAGTACTTC. Amino acid sequence: CASSLFLTDPQETQYF. The chain uses TRBV28 and TRBJ2-5; D is undetermined. The CDR3 consists of 16 residues. Trimming left V 1 base short and J 1 base short, with 13 bases between. Germline V CDR1 and CDR2: MDHEN, SYDVKM.

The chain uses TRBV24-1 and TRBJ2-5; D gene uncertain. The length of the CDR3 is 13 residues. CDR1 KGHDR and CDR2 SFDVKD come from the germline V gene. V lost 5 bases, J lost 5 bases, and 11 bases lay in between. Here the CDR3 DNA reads TGTGCCACCAGTGGAGAGGCTCCCGAGACCCAGTACTTC. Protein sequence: CATSGEAPETQYF.

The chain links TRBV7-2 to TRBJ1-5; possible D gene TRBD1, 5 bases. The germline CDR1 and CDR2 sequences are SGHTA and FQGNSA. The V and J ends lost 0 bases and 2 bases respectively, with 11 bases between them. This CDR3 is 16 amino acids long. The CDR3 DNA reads TGTGCCAGCAGCTTAGCCCCAGGGCCTGGCAATCAGCCCCAGCATTTT. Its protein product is CASSLAPGPGNQPQHF.

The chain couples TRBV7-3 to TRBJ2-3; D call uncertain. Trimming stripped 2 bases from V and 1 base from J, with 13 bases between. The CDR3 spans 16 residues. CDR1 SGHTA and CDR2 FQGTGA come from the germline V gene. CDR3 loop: CASSLLGRLGTDTQYF. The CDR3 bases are TGTGCCAGCAGCTTATTAGGTAGATTGGGCACAGATACGCAGTATTTT.

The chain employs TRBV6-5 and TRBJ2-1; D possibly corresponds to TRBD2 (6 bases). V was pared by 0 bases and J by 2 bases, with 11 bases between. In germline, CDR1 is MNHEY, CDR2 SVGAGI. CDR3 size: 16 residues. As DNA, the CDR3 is TGTGCCAGCAGTTACTCGAATAGCGGAGCCTACAATGAGCAGTTCTTC. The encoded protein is CASSYSNSGAYNEQFF.

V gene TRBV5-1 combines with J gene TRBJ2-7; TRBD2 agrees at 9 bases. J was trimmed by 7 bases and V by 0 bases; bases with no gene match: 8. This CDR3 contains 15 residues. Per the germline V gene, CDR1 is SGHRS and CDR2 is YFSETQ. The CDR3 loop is CASSLVAGGPGEQYF. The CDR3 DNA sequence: TGCGCCAGCAGCTTGGTGGCGGGAGGGCCGGGGGAGCAGTACTTC.

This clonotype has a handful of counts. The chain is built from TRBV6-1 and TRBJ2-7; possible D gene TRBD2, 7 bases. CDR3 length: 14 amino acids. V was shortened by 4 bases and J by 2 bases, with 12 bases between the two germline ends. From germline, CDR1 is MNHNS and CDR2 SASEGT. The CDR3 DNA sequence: TGTGCCAGCAGTGGGCTGGGGGGGCCCTACGAGCAGTACTTC. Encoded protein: CASSGLGGPYEQYF.

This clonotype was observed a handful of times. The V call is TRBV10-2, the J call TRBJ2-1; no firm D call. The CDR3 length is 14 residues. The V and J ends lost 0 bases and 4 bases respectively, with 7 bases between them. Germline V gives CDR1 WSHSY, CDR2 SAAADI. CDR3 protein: CASSESRRYNEQFF. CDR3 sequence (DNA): TGCGCCAGCAGTGAGTCGAGGCGGTACAATGAGCAGTTCTTC.

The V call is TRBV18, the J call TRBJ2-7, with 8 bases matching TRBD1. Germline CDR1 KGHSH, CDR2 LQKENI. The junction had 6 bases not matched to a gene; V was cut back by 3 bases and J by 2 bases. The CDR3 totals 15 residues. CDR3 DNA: TGTGCCAGCTCACCCGACAGGGGTCCGACCTACGAGCAGTACTTC. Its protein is CASSPDRGPTYEQYF.

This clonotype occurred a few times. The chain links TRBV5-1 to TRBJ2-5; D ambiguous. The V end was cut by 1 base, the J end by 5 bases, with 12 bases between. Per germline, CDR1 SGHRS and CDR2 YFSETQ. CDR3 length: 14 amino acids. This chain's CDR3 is CASSLLGGMETQYF. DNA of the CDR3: TGCGCCAGCAGCTTGTTAGGCGGAATGGAGACCCAGTACTTC.

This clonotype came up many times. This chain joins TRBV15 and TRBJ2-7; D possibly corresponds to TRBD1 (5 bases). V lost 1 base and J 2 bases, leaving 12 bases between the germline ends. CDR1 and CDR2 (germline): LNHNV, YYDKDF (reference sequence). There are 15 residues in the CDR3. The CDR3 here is CATSRGTFTPYEQYF. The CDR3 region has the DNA TGTGCCACCAGCAGAGGGACATTCACCCCCTACGAGCAGTACTTC.

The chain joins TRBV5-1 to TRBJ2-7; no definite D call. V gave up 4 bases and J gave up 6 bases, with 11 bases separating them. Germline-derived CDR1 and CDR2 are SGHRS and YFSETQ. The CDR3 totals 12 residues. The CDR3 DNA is TGCGCCAGCAGCAGGGTCCCCCTCGAGCAGTACTTC. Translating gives CASSRVPLEQYF.

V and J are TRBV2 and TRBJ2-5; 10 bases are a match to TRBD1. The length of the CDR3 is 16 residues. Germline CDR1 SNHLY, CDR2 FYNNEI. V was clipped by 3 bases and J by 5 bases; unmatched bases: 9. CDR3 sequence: CASSDSGQGRWETQYF. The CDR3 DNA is TGTGCCAGCAGTGACTCGGGACAGGGGCGGTGGGAGACCCAGTACTTC.

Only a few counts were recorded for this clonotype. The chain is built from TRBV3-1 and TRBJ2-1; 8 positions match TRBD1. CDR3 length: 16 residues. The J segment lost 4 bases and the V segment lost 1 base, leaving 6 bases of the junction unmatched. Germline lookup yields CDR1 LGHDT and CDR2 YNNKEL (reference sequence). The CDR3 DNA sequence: TGTGCCAGCAGCCAAGGGCGGACAGGGATGTACAATGAGCAGTTCTTC. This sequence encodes CASSQGRTGMYNEQFF.

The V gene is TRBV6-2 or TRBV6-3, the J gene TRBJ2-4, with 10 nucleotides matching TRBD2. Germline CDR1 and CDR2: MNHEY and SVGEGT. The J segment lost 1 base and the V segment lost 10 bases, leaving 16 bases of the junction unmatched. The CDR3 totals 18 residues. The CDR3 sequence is CANIKSGRAPWAKNIQYF. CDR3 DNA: TGTGCCAACATAAAGAGCGGGAGGGCTCCCTGGGCCAAAAACATTCAGTACTTC.

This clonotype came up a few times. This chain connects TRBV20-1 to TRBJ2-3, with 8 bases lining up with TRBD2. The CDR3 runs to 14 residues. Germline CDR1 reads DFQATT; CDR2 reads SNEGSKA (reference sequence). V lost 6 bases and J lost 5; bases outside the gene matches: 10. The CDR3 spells CSATAGEKRDTQYF. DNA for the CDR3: TGCAGTGCGACAGCGGGAGAGAAACGAGATACGCAGTATTTT.

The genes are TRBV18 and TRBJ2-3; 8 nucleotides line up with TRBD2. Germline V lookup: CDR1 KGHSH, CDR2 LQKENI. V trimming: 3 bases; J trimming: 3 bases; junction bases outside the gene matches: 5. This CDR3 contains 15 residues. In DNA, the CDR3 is TGTGCCAGCTCACCTGCAGCGGGAGTGACAGATACGCAGTATTTT. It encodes CASSPAAGVTDTQYF.